Listed below are T cell receptor beta chains from one sample, sequenced in a study of cytomegalovirus exposure and HLA in healthy donors. Generated by immunoSEQ multiplex PCR, the TCRdb table keeps only in-frame clones and is missing some. The table includes tens of thousands of clones, around 70% detected once. The sample was PBMCs. The receptor source for this set is a woman in her forties or fifties in good health and CMV-seropositive. Each CDR3 is given with its conserved first and last residue. A D gene is named only where the DNA matches it firmly. Only some rows state a clone size, as once, few, many or a class for expanded clones.

J | D | size | V | DNA | CDR3
TRBJ2-1 | NA | few | TRBV20-1 | TGCAGTGCTAGATCCGGGGGAGAGCAGTTCTTC | CSARSGGEQFF
TRBJ2-7 | NA | NA | TRBV4-1 | TGCGCCAGCAGCCAAGATCATGAGAGGAGCGAGCAGTACTTC | CASSQDHERSEQYF
TRBJ1-6 | TRBD1 | NA | TRBV30 | TGTGCCTGTACCGGGACAGACAATTCACCCCTCCACTTT | CACTGTDNSPLHF
TRBJ2-7 | NA | NA | TRBV4-1 | TGCGCCAGCAGCCAAGAACCGACTTTGCCCGTATACGAGCAGTACTTC | CASSQEPTLPVYEQYF
TRBJ1-2 | NA | NA | TRBV6-1 | TGTGCCAGCAGTGCCCATGGGCAGTCTTTTTATGGCTACACCTTC | CASSAHGQSFYGYTF
TRBJ2-2 | TRBD2 | medium-sized | TRBV12-5 | TGTGCTAGTGTCTCTGGGGCGACTAGCGGCACCGGGGAGCTGTTTTTT | CASVSGATSGTGELFF
TRBJ1-3 | NA | NA | TRBV11-2 | TGTGCCAGCAGCTTTACGGTCTCTGGAAACACCATATATTTT | CASSFTVSGNTIYF
TRBJ2-1 | TRBD2 | NA | TRBV10-2 | TGCGCCAGCAGTGAGTCCTTGGCGGGAGGGAACAATGAGCAGTTCTTC | CASSESLAGGNNEQFF
TRBJ1-1 | NA | NA | TRBV7-9 | TGTGCCAGCAGCTTAACAGTCGGCACTGAAGCTTTCTTT | CASSLTVGTEAFF
TRBJ2-5 | TRBD2 | few | TRBV9 | TGTGCCAGCAGCGTTGCTAGCGGGAGGCGCCAAGAGACCCAGTACTTC | CASSVASGRRQETQYF
TRBJ2-7 | NA | NA | TRBV28 | TGTGCCAGCAGATCCGGGTCCGAAGTCCCCTACGAGCAGTACTTC | CASRSGSEVPYEQYF
TRBJ2-2 | NA | once | TRBV19 | TGTGCCAGTAGTATAAGCAGGAAGGACACCGGGGAGCTGTTTTTT | CASSISRKDTGELFF
TRBJ2-5 | NA | NA | TRBV5-6 | TGTGCCAGCAGCCTGAAGGAGACCCAGCACTTC | CASSLKETQHF
TRBJ2-7 | TRBD2 | few | TRBV28 | TGTGCCAGCAGTTTATGGTCTAGCGGACGTTCGGAGCAGTACTTC | CASSLWSSGRSEQYF
TRBJ2-7 | TRBD2 | NA | TRBV11-2 | TGTGCCAGCAGCTCCCTCCGGCCTGGACTAGCAGATTACGAGCAGTACTTC | CASSSLRPGLADYEQYF
TRBJ2-5 | NA | few | TRBV11-2 | TGTGCCAGCAGCTTAGATCCCGGGGAGGAGACCCAGTACTTC | CASSLDPGEETQYF
TRBJ2-2 | TRBD2 | NA | TRBV28 | TGTGCCAGCGCCATAGGGGGAGCGGGAGGACCCGGGGAGCTGTTTTTT | CASAIGGAGGPGELFF
TRBJ1-1 | NA | NA | TRBV19 | TGTGCCAGTAGTTCCGCGGTGAACACTGAAGCTTTCTTT | CASSSAVNTEAFF
TRBJ2-4 | TRBD2 | few | TRBV7-2 | TGTGCCACCGGACTAGCGGGGGATGTTAACATTCAGTACTTC | CATGLAGDVNIQYF
TRBJ2-7 | NA | NA | TRBV6-1 | TGTGCCAGCAGTGCCTCAGCGGGCGTCTACGAGCAGTACTTC | CASSASAGVYEQYF
TRBJ2-5 | TRBD1 | NA | TRBV10-3 | TGTGCCACCGAGCCGGGACAGGAAGAAGAGACCCAGTACTTC | CATEPGQEEETQYF
TRBJ2-1 | NA | once | TRBV10-1 | TGCGCCAGCAGTTATGACACCTACAATGAGCAGTTCTTC | CASSYDTYNEQFF
TRBJ2-3 | NA | NA | TRBV10-1 | TGCGCCAGCCGCTCGGGACTCCATACAGATACGCAGTATTTT | CASRSGLHTDTQYF
TRBJ1-1 | NA | NA | TRBV6-5 | TGTGCCAGCAGTCAAACCGGGTGGGGGGGCACTGAAGCTTTCTTT | CASSQTGWGGTEAFF
TRBJ2-3 | NA | once | TRBV25-1 | TGTGCCAGCAGTGACCGGGATTTGGGAGATACGCAGTATTTT | CASSDRDLGDTQYF